Listed below are T cell receptor beta chains from one sample, sequenced in a study of blood T cell repertoires in COVID-19. Generated by immunoSEQ multiplex PCR, the TCRdb table keeps only in-frame clones and is missing some. The sample contains some 200,000 clones, over 75% of which appear only once. Sequencing input: peripheral blood. The origin of the receptors is a man aged 50 to 60 with COVID-19, enrolled during active disease. CDR3s include the opening cysteine and the closing phenylalanine or tryptophan. The order of the fields is clone size, V gene, D gene, J gene, CDR3 protein, CDR3 DNA. The D gene is left open where the match is weak. Some rows mark clone size as missing; the rest say once, few, many or name a class of expanded clone.

-	TRBV10-3	-	TRBJ2-3	CAISGQGTDTQYF	TGTGCCATCAGTGGGCAGGGGACAGATACGCAGTATTTT
-	TRBV9	TRBD1	TRBJ2-3	CASSVVGGDSDTQYF	TGTGCCAGCAGCGTAGTAGGGGGCGATTCAGATACGCAGTATTTT
-	TRBV3-1/TRBV3-2	TRBD1	TRBJ2-7	CASSQEGQGSYEQYF	TGTGCCAGCAGCCAAGAGGGACAGGGGTCGTACGAGCAGTACTTC
-	TRBV15	TRBD2	TRBJ2-5	CATSRPPGGQETQYF	TGTGCCACCAGCAGACCCCCGGGGGGACAAGAGACCCAGTACTTC
-	TRBV9	TRBD2	TRBJ2-7	CASRGSGSYEQYF	TGTGCCAGCAGGGGTAGCGGGTCCTACGAGCAGTACTTC
once	TRBV30	TRBD1	TRBJ2-7	CAWSSGTGRYEQYF	TGTGCCTGGAGTAGTGGGACAGGGCGTTACGAGCAGTACTTC
once	TRBV28	-	TRBJ1-5	CASSGGRSLGQPQHF	TGTGCCAGCAGTGGCGGCAGATCCCTGGGTCAGCCCCAGCATTTT
-	TRBV7-2	-	TRBJ2-1	CASSLARRTTEQFF	TGTGCCAGCAGCTTAGCGCGCCGGACTACTGAGCAGTTCTTC
-	TRBV29-1	TRBD1	TRBJ2-2	CSALGQGGTGELFF	TGCAGCGCCCTAGGACAGGGAGGTACCGGGGAGCTGTTTTTT
-	TRBV10-3	-	TRBJ2-1	CAISERLDEQFF	TGTGCCATCAGTGAGAGGCTAGATGAGCAGTTCTTC
-	TRBV5-4	-	TRBJ1-1	CATSGGADPRVEAFF	TGTGCGACCAGCGGGGGGGCAGACCCGCGCGTCGAAGCTTTCTTT
-	TRBV15	TRBD2	TRBJ2-3	CATSRDLGSGGLTDTQYF	TGTGCCACCAGCAGAGATTTAGGAAGCGGGGGCCTAACAGATACGCAGTATTTT
-	TRBV5-1	-	TRBJ2-2	CASNPVPGGTADNTGELFF	TGCGCCAGCAATCCCGTCCCGGGTGGCACTGCGGATAACACCGGGGAGCTGTTTTTT
-	TRBV20-1	-	TRBJ1-3	CSASFQGDGNTIYF	TGCAGTGCTAGTTTTCAGGGTGACGGAAACACCATATATTTT
-	TRBV2	-	TRBJ1-1	CASSEKRALNTEAFF	TGTGCCAGCAGTGAGAAGAGGGCCCTGAACACTGAAGCTTTCTTT
-	TRBV6-5	TRBD1	TRBJ2-7	CASDRGIRPYEQYF	TGTGCCAGCGACAGGGGTATTAGACCCTACGAGCAGTACTTC
few	TRBV10-3	-	TRBJ2-7	CAISESHYEQYF	TGTGCCATCAGTGAGTCCCACTACGAGCAGTACTTC
-	TRBV20-1	-	TRBJ2-1	CSASLYPSYNEQFF	TGCAGTGCTAGTCTATATCCCTCCTACAATGAGCAGTTCTTC
-	TRBV5-4	TRBD1	TRBJ2-1	CASSPTGTGFGNEQFF	TGTGCCAGCAGCCCCACCGGGACAGGGTTTGGCAATGAGCAGTTCTTC
few	TRBV28	-	TRBJ1-2	CASSLASAGANYGYTF	TGTGCCAGCAGTTTAGCCAGCGCGGGGGCTAACTATGGCTACACCTTC
once	TRBV5-4	TRBD1	TRBJ1-2	CASSAPGTGNGYTF	TGTGCCAGCAGCGCCCCCGGGACAGGGAATGGCTACACCTTC
-	TRBV6-1	TRBD1	TRBJ2-1	CASSKDRDRSINEQFF	TGTGCCAGCAGTAAAGACCGGGACAGGTCAATCAATGAGCAGTTCTTC
few	TRBV19	TRBD1	TRBJ1-5	CASSIDRGIGNQPQHF	TGTGCCAGTAGTATCGACAGGGGGATTGGGAATCAGCCCCAGCATTTT
-	TRBV3-1/TRBV3-2	-	TRBJ1-4	CASSRTGGTTNEKLFF	TGTGCCAGCAGCCGCACAGGCGGCACAACTAATGAAAAACTGTTTTTT
-	TRBV3-1/TRBV3-2	-	TRBJ1-1	CASSPVEGSEAFF	TGTGCCAGCAGCCCGGTGGAGGGTTCTGAAGCTTTCTTT